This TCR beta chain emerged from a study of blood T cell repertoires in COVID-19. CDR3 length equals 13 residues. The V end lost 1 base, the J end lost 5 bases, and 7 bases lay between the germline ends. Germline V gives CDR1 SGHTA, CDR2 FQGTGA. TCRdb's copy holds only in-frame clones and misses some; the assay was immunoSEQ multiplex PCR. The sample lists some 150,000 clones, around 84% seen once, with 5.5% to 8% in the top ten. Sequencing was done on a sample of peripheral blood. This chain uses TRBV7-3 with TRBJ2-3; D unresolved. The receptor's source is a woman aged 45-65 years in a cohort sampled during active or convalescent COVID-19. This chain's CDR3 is CASSLMRGDTQYF. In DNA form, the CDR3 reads TGTGCCAGCAGCTTAATGCGAGGAGATACGCAGTATTTT. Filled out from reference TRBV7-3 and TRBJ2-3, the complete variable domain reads GAGVSQTPSNKVTEKGKYVELRCDPISGHTALYWYRQSLGQGPEFLIYFQGTGAADDSGLPNDRFFAVRPEGSVSTLKIQRTERGDSAVYLCASSLMRGDTQYFGPGTRLTVL.